This T cell receptor beta chain was observed in a study of response to subunit inactivated influenza vaccine. Findings of the study overall: Authors suggested seasonal influenza vaccinations each recruit few new T cells.

There are a few counts of this clonotype. Its specificity is unknown. The CDR3 covers 14 residues. The ends lost 3 bases at V and 8 bases at J; junction bases unmatched: 8. Germline V lookup: CDR1 DFQATT, CDR2 SNEGSKA (reference sequence). MiXCR, run by TCRdb on the RT-PCR reads, gives a single entry per CDR3 protein. Of 800,000 to 1,000,000 distinct CDR3 sequences listed, around 20% are singletons. This chain uses TRBV20-1 with TRBJ2-1, with 9 bases lining up with TRBD2. Sequencing used PBMCs from blood, obtained about 5 days after vaccination. The sequence derives from a man in his fifties who received an inactivated influenza vaccine. For the CDR3, the DNA is TGCAGTGCTAGCGGGTGGGGACTAGCTGATGAGCAGTTCTTC. The encoded protein is CSASGWGLADEQFF.